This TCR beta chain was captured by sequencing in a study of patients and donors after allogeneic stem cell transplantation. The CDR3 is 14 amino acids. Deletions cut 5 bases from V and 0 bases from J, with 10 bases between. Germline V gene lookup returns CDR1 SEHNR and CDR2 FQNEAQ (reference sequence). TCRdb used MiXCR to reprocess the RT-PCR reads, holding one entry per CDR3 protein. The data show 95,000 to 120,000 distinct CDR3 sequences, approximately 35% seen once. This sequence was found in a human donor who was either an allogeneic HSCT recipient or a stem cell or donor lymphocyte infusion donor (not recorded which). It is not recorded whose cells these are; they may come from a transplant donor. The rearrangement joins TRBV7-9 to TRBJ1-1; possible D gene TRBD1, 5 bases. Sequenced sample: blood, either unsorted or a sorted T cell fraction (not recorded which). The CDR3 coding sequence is TGTGCCAGCAGCGTCAGGGTCATGAACACTGAAGCTTTCTTT. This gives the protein CASSVRVMNTEAFF.